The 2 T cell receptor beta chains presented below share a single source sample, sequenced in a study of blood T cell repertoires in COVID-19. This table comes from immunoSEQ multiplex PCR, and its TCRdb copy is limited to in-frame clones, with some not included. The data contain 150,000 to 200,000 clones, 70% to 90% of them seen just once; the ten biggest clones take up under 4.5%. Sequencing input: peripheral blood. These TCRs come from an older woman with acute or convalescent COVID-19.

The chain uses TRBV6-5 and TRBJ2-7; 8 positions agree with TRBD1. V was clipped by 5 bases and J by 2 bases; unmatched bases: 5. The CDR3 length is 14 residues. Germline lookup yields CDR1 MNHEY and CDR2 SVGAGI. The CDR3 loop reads CASSMQGAPYEQYF. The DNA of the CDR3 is TGTGCCAGCAGTATGCAGGGGGCCCCCTACGAGCAGTACTTC.

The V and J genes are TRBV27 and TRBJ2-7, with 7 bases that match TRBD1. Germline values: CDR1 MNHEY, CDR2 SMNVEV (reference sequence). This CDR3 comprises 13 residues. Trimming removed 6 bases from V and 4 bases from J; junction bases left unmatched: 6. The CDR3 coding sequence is TGTGCCAGCAGGACAGGGAGCGGATACGAGCAGTACTTC. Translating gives CASRTGSGYEQYF.